The next 7 T cell receptor beta chains were all read from a single sample in a study of radiation and T cells in renal cell carcinoma. The data were produced by immunoSEQ multiplex PCR, yet TCRdb's version contains in-frame clones alone and is incomplete. The sample consists of around 18,000 clones, 58% of them appearing once. The treatment denotes: treatment-naive control, cytoreductive nephrectomy. This sample comprised tumor tissue, obtained from a patient whose treatment was nephrectomy without radiotherapy. The receptors derive from a man in his forties or fifties with renal cell carcinoma.

In this sample, this clone turned up a few times. This chain's CDR3 is CASSPRGVENTEAFF. CDR3 DNA: TGTGCCAGCAGCCCACGGGGAGTTGAGAACACTGAAGCTTTCTTT. The chain employs TRBV4-2 and TRBJ1-1; D is unresolved. Trimming took off 4 bases at V and 1 base at J, with 13 bases between the two ends. CDR1 and CDR2 from the germline V gene are LGHNA and YNFKEQ. The CDR3 extends over 15 amino acids.

This clone was observed a handful of times. The J gene is TRBJ1-5, the V gene TRBV18, with D tentatively TRBD1 (6 bases). This CDR3 has 13 amino acids. CDR1 is KGHSH and CDR2 is LQKENI in the germline V gene. V was shortened by 10 bases and J by 6 bases, with 16 bases between the two germline ends. CDR3 amino acids: CATSSGEGQPQHF. CDR3 coding DNA: TGTGCCACCTCTTCAGGGGAGGGTCAGCCCCAGCATTTT.

CDR3 nucleotide sequence: TGCGCCAGCAGTGAACTCAGGGTGTCGGCTTTCTTT. This encodes CASSELRVSAFF. This chain links TRBV10-2 with TRBJ1-1; TRBD1 is a possible D gene (5 bases). This CDR3 has 12 amino acids. Germline V gene lookup returns CDR1 WSHSY and CDR2 SAAADI. V lost 3 bases to trimming and J lost 11 bases, with 13 bases between them.

The V gene is TRBV28, the J gene TRBJ1-1; 8 bases are a match to TRBD1. The CDR3 is 16 amino acids. V gave up 6 bases and J gave up 6 bases; unmatched junction bases: 15. The germline gives CDR1 MDHEN, CDR2 SYDVKM. CDR3 loop: CASSRIGQGVLSEAFF. The CDR3 DNA reads as TGTGCCAGCAGCCGAATCGGACAGGGAGTTTTATCTGAAGCTTTCTTT.

By sample fraction, this clone is medium-sized. The identical CDR3 is also encoded by other nucleotide sequences in the sample. The J gene is TRBJ1-1, the V gene TRBV5-1; tentative D call: TRBD1 (6 bases). In germline, CDR1 is SGHRS, CDR2 YFSETQ. Between the trimmed V and J ends, which lost 3 bases and 3 bases, there was a span of 12 bases. The CDR3 covers 14 residues. CDR3 region: CASSSGGGYTEAFF. CDR3 DNA: TGCGCCAGCAGCTCCGGTGGGGGCTACACTGAAGCTTTCTTT.

As DNA, the CDR3 is TGCGCCAGCAGCCTTTATCCGGGACAGGGTTTGAGGGACGGAAACACCATATATTTT. Its protein product is CASSLYPGQGLRDGNTIYF. V and J are TRBV4-1 and TRBJ1-3, with TRBD1 matching 9 bases. The V and J ends lost 4 bases and 4 bases, in that order; junction bases with no gene match: 17. Looked up from germline, CDR1 is MGHRA and CDR2 is YSYEKL. The CDR3 runs 19 residues.

In its sample, this clone was seen a few times. V usage is TRBV5-1 and J usage is TRBJ1-4; no reliable D call. Trimming shortened V by 0 bases and J by 1 base, and 10 bases separated the two germline ends. This CDR3 contains 16 residues. In germline, CDR1 is SGHRS, CDR2 YFSETQ. The CDR3, as DNA: TGCGCCAGCAGCTTGGAACGAAAGGGAACTAATGAAAAACTGTTTTTT. This sequence encodes CASSLERKGTNEKLFF. Together with reference TRBV5-1 and TRBJ1-4, the CDR3 gives the full variable domain: KAGVTQTPRYLIKTRGQQVTLSCSPISGHRSVSWYQQTPGQGLQFLFEYFSETQRNKGNFPGRFSGRQFSNSRSEMNVSTLELGDSALYLCASSLERKGTNEKLFFGSGTQLSVL.